The source of this TCR beta chain is a study of cytomegalovirus exposure and HLA in healthy donors. Study observations and caveats: Accounts indicate the classifier identified cytomegalovirus status with strong specificity and sensitivity.

PCR primers comprised 60 Vbeta and 13 Jbeta primers. Assay: immunoSEQ multiplex PCR; the TCRdb copy retains only in-frame clones and omits some. This table holds under 95,000 clones, 7.6% found once. Only a few counts were recorded for this clone. Its target is unknown. The sequenced sample consisted of PBMCs. The sequence was obtained from a man aged 50 or older in good health and CMV-seronegative.

The CDR3 loop reads CASSPETENTEAFF. The CDR3, as DNA: TGTGCCAGTAGTCCTGAGACAGAGAACACTGAAGCTTTCTTT. The chain carries TRBV19 and TRBJ1-1; weak D call: TRBD1 (5 bases). The germline V gene encodes CDR1 LNHDA and CDR2 SQIVND (reference sequence). CDR3 length: 14 residues. Trimming took 5 bases from V and 1 from J, leaving 11 bases between them.